The 11 T cell receptor beta chains in this list originate from one sample, sequenced in a study of blood T cell repertoires in COVID-19. Using immunoSEQ multiplex PCR, the repertoire was profiled, and TCRdb retains in-frame clones only, with some absent. This sample carries around 50,000 clones, roughly 80% of them seen once, and the ten largest clones take around 7%. Sequencing input: peripheral blood. These receptors originate from a man aged 40-55 years with acute or convalescent COVID-19.

J is TRBJ2-6 and V is TRBV25-1; D ambiguous. Germline V gives CDR1 MGHDK, CDR2 SYGVNS. CDR3 length: 15 amino acids. V lost 4 bases, J lost 4 bases, and 11 bases lay in between. This chain's CDR3 is CASSAQLRGANVLTF. The CDR3 DNA is TGTGCCAGCAGTGCCCAGCTGAGGGGGGCCAACGTCCTGACTTTC.

The chain has TRBV5-1 and TRBJ2-5, with 9 bases aligning to TRBD2. In germline, CDR1 is SGHRS, CDR2 YFSETQ. The length of the CDR3 is 17 residues. J lost 4 bases, V lost 1 base, and 11 bases had no gene match. The CDR3 loop is CASSLRAGGTPRETQYF. CDR3 DNA: TGCGCCAGCAGCTTGAGGGCGGGGGGGACCCCACGAGAGACCCAGTACTTC.

This clone was seen a handful of times. Other DNA sequences in the same sample also yield this CDR3. For the CDR3, the DNA is TGTGCCAGCAGTGACTCAAGTAGCGGGGGGAATGAGCAGTTCTTC. Translated: CASSDSSSGGNEQFF. J is TRBJ2-1 and V is TRBV6-4, with TRBD2 identical over 10 bases. The trim removed 0 bases at V and 7 bases at J, leaving 3 bases unmatched. Germline-derived CDR1 and CDR2 are MRHNA and SNTAGT. The CDR3 runs 15 residues.

The chain uses TRBV19 and TRBJ2-5; maybe TRBD1 (5 bases). The CDR3 is 15 residues long. Germline loops: CDR1 LNHDA, CDR2 SQIVND (reference sequence). The V end was cut by 1 base, the J end by 4 bases, with 13 bases between. The CDR3 DNA follows: TGTGCCAGTAGTATAGTGGGGCGTGGGGTAGAGACCCAGTACTTC. It yields the protein CASSIVGRGVETQYF.

This clone was seen only once. The chain uses TRBV6-5 and TRBJ1-2, with 7 nucleotides matching TRBD1. V dropped 9 bases and J dropped 4; count of bases not matched to a gene: 8. Germline CDR1 reads MNHEY; CDR2 reads SVGAGI. CDR3 length equals 13 residues. The CDR3 protein is CASPGQTIYGYTF. The CDR3 coding sequence is TGTGCCAGTCCGGGACAGACTATCTATGGCTACACCTTC.

This clone was observed a handful of times. The rearrangement uses TRBV19 and TRBJ1-6, with TRBD1 as a possible D gene (6 bases). This CDR3 comprises 15 residues. Trimming took 5 bases from V and 4 from J, leaving 12 bases between them. CDR1 is LNHDA, CDR2 SQIVND, per germline (reference sequence). The CDR3 DNA reads TGTGCCAGTAGTCCACGGGACACTTATAATTCACCCCTCCACTTT. Protein product: CASSPRDTYNSPLHF.

V and J are TRBV7-9 and TRBJ2-3, with 8 bases that match TRBD1. Germline V gene sequence: CDR1 SEHNR, CDR2 FQNEAQ (reference sequence). CDR3 length: 14 residues. The CDR3: CAQAQGASTDTQYF. The CDR3 nucleotides are TGTGCACAAGCCCAGGGGGCTAGCACAGATACGCAGTATTTT.

This clone has only a few counts. The V gene is TRBV7-2, the J gene TRBJ1-6; D gene unclear. Germline loops: CDR1 SGHTA, CDR2 FQGNSA. The CDR3 loop spans 17 amino acids. V lost 6 bases and J lost 0, with 15 bases in between. CDR3 amino acids: CASSLTVISSYNSPLHF. In DNA, the CDR3 is TGTGCCAGCAGTCTTACGGTCATAAGCTCCTATAATTCACCCCTCCACTTT. Full variable domain (rest looked up from reference TRBV7-2 and TRBJ1-6): GAGVSQSPSNKVTEKGKDVELRCDPISGHTALYWYRQSLGQGLEFLIYFQGNSAPDKSGLPSDRFSAERTGGSVSTLTIQRTQQEDSAVYLCASSLTVISSYNSPLHFGNGTRLTVT.

The CDR3 bases are TGTGCCAGCAGCCAAGAACGTGGACAGGGGTACCAAGAGACCCAGTACTTC. Translation: CASSQERGQGYQETQYF. This sequence joins TRBV14 and TRBJ2-5; TRBD1 matches 9 bases. CDR1 and CDR2 from the germline V gene are SGHDN and FVKESK. The J segment lost 0 bases and the V segment lost 0 bases, leaving 5 bases of the junction unmatched. CDR3 length: 17 amino acids.

This chain uses TRBV6-1 with TRBJ1-3, with D possibly TRBD1 on 6 matching bases. V lost 0 bases, J lost 1 base, and 13 bases lay in between. Germline CDR1 and CDR2: MNHNS and SASEGT. The CDR3 has 17 amino acids. The CDR3 is CASSEALQGISGNTIYF. The CDR3 DNA is TGTGCCAGCAGTGAAGCTTTACAGGGAATATCTGGAAACACCATATATTTT.

The J gene is TRBJ2-2, the V gene TRBV4-1; tentative D call: TRBD2 (5 bases). V was cut by 4 bases and J by 3 bases, with 15 bases left in between. CDR3 length: 16 residues. Germline values: CDR1 MGHRA, CDR2 YSYEKL. CDR3 in DNA: TGCGCCAGCAGCCTTGGATTACTAGTCCACACCGGGGAGCTGTTTTTT. Translation gives CASSLGLLVHTGELFF.